This T cell receptor beta chain was documented in a study of glioma-infiltrating T cells. V lost 5 bases, J lost 4 bases, and 16 bases lay in between. The CDR3 has 15 amino acids. Germline V CDR1 and CDR2: MNHEY, SVGEGT. The iRepertoire nested amplicon-rescue multiplex PCR amplified TCR alpha and beta CDR3s from RNA. TCRdb passed the multiplex PCR reads through MiXCR, listing each CDR3 protein once. The sample lists under 200,000 distinct CDR3 sequences; about 31% were seen once. This clonotype was seen at least ten times. The sequencing sample was made of glioma tissue, nonneoplastic brain tissue, or PBMCs (not recorded which). The sequence came from a human donor with low-grade glioma or glioblastoma, undergoing nonglioma brain surgery, or in good health (not recorded which). The chain recombines TRBV6-2 or TRBV6-3 with TRBJ2-3, with D maybe TRBD1 (7 bases). As DNA, the CDR3 is TGTGCCAGCAGTCAGGGGGGACTCCAGGCAGATACGCAGTATTTT. Its protein product is CASSQGGLQADTQYF.